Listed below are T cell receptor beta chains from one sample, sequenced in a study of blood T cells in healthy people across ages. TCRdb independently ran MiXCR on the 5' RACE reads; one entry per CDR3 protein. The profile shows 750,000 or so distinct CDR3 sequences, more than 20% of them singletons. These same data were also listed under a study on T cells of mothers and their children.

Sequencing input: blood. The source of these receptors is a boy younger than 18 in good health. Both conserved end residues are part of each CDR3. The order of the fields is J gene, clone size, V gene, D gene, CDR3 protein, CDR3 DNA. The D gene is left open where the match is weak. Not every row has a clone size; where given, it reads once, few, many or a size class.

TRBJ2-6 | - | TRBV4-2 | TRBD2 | CASSQDLAGISGANVLTF | TGTGCCAGCAGCCAAGATCTAGCGGGAATCTCTGGGGCCAACGTCCTGACTTTC
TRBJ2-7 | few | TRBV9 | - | CASSVFGGEQYF | TGTGCCAGCAGCGTATTTGGGGGGGAGCAGTACTTC
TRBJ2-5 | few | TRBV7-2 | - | CASSQGTPRQETQYF | TGTGCCAGCAGCCAGGGGACACCCCGCCAAGAGACCCAGTACTTC
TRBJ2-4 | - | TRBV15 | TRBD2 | CATSREEASGGDIQYF | TGTGCCACCAGCAGAGAGGAAGCCAGCGGGGGGGACATTCAGTACTTC
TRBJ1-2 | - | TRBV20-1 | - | CSASLPLRTSYYGYTF | TGCAGTGCTAGTCTGCCCTTACGGACATCTTACTATGGCTACACCTTC
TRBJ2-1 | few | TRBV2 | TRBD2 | CASSVPPGLAVSSYNEQFF | TGTGCCAGCAGTGTCCCCCCGGGACTAGCGGTTAGCTCCTACAATGAGCAGTTCTTC
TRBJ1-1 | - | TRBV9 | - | CASSVVGGRNTEAFF | TGTGCCAGCAGCGTAGTGGGAGGGAGGAACACTGAAGCTTTCTTT
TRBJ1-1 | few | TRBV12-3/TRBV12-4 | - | CASSLWYTEAFF | TGTGCCAGCAGTTTATGGTACACTGAAGCTTTCTTT
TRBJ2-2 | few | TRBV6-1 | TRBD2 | CASSGRSTGELFF | TGTGCCAGCAGCGGGAGGAGTACCGGGGAGCTGTTTTTT
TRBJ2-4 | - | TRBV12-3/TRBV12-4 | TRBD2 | CASSHRNGGGSKNIQYF | TGTGCCAGCAGTCACAGGAACGGGGGGGGATCCAAAAACATTCAGTACTTC
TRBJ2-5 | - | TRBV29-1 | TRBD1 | CSVGGTGPETQYF | TGCAGCGTTGGCGGGACAGGGCCAGAGACCCAGTACTTC
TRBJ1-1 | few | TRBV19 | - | CASGLDGYTEAFF | TGTGCCAGTGGCTTGGACGGTTACACTGAAGCTTTCTTT
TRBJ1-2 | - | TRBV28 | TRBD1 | CASMGTTQGKSGGYTF | TGTGCCAGCATGGGAACGACACAGGGGAAGTCTGGAGGCTACACCTTC
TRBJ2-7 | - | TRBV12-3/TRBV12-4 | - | CASSFLDSSEQYF | TGTGCCAGCAGTTTTCTGGATAGCTCGGAGCAGTACTTC
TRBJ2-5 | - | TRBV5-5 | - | CASSHWTNQETQYF | TGTGCCAGCAGCCACTGGACGAACCAAGAGACCCAGTACTTC
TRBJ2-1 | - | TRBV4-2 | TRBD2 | CASSQDSGSINEQFF | TGTGCCAGCAGCCAAGATAGCGGGAGTATTAATGAGCAGTTCTTC
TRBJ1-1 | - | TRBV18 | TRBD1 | CASSREQGIDTEAFF | TGTGCCAGCTCACGCGAACAGGGGATTGACACTGAAGCTTTCTTT
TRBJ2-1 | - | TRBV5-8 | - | CASSLLGRVHEQFF | TGTGCCAGCAGCCTCCTCGGGCGGGTCCATGAGCAGTTCTTC
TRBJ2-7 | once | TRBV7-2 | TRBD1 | CASSIGTGPYEQYF | TGTGCCAGCAGCATAGGGACAGGGCCTTACGAGCAGTACTTC
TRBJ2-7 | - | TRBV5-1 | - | CASSVDGEQYF | TGCGCCAGCAGCGTGGACGGCGAGCAGTACTTC
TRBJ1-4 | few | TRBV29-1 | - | CSVVGTTEKLFF | TGCAGCGTGGTCGGGACGACGGAAAAACTGTTTTTT
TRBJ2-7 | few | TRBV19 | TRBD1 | CASNTGTGRYEQYF | TGTGCCAGTAATACCGGGACAGGGCGCTACGAGCAGTACTTC
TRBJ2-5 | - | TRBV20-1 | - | CSAREGGRGQETQYF | TGCAGTGCTAGAGAAGGGGGCCGGGGGCAAGAGACCCAGTACTTC
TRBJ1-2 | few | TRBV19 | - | CAGGENYGYTF | TGTGCCGGAGGGGAGAACTATGGCTACACCTTC
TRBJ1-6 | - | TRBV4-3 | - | CASSQEGNGGSPLHF | TGCGCCAGCAGCCAAGAGGGGAACGGCGGTTCACCCCTCCACTTT
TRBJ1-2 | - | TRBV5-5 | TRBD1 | CASSHRIGTGDSYGYTF | TGTGCCAGCAGCCACCGCATCGGGACAGGGGATAGCTATGGCTACACCTTC
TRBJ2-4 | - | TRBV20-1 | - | CSARDLGGGTWAKNIQYF | TGCAGTGCTAGAGATCTGGGGGGGGGCACATGGGCCAAAAACATTCAGTACTTC
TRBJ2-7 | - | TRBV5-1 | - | CASSSFDRLYEQYF | TGCGCCAGCAGCTCCTTCGACAGGCTCTACGAGCAGTACTTC
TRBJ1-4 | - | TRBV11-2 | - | CASSPDNEELFF | TGTGCCAGCAGCCCAGATAATGAAGAACTGTTTTTT
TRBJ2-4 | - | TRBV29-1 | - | CSVVNPSENIQYF | TGCAGCGTTGTAAATCCGAGTGAAAACATTCAGTACTTC
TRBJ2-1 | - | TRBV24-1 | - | CATSDPMEGANEQFF | TGTGCCACCAGTGATCCCATGGAGGGGGCGAATGAGCAGTTCTTC
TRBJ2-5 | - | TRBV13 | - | CASSSSSGLYQETQYF | TGTGCCAGCAGCTCCTCCAGCGGACTGTACCAAGAGACCCAGTACTTC
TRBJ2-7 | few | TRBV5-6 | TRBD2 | CASSPAGLAGVLSYEQYF | TGTGCCAGCAGCCCCGCAGGGCTAGCGGGAGTTCTCTCCTACGAGCAGTACTTC
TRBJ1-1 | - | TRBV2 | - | CASRGRVTMGTEAFF | TGTGCCAGCAGGGGCAGAGTAACCATGGGCACTGAAGCTTTCTTT
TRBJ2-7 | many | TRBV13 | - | CASSLGRVYEQYF | TGTGCCAGCAGCTTGGGGCGGGTCTACGAGCAGTACTTC
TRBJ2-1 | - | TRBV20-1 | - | CSARDLFTGDNNEQFF | TGCAGTGCTAGAGATCTCTTCACAGGAGATAACAATGAGCAGTTCTTC
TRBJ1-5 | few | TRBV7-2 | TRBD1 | CASSKQGADQPQHF | TGTGCCAGCAGCAAACAGGGGGCCGATCAGCCCCAGCATTTT
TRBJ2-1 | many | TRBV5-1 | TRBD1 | CASSLDRGNEQFF | TGCGCCAGCAGCTTGGACAGGGGCAATGAGCAGTTCTTC
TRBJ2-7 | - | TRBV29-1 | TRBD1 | CSVTTGDSYEQYF | TGCAGCGTAACGACAGGGGACTCCTACGAGCAGTACTTC
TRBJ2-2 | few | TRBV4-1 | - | CASSQALTAPGELFF | TGCGCCAGCAGCCAAGCTCTGACAGCACCCGGGGAGCTGTTTTTT
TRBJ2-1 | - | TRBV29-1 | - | CSVGVLGQSSYNEQFF | TGCAGCGTTGGTGTCTTGGGGCAAAGCTCCTACAATGAGCAGTTCTTC
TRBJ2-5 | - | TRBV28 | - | CASRSVTDDEGTQYF | TGTGCCAGCAGATCCGTGACCGACGATGAGGGGACCCAGTACTTC
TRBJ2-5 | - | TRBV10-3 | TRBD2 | CAISGAGMQETQYF | TGTGCCATCAGTGGAGCGGGGATGCAAGAGACCCAGTACTTC
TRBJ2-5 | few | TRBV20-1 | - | CSARHSSETQYF | TGCAGTGCTAGACACAGTTCGGAGACCCAGTACTTC
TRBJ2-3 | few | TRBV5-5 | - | CASSLESGPDTQYF | TGTGCCAGCAGCTTGGAGAGTGGACCAGATACGCAGTATTTT
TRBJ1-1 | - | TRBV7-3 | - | CASSRGFGVNTEAFF | TGTGCCAGCTCGAGAGGGTTCGGGGTAAACACTGAAGCTTTCTTT
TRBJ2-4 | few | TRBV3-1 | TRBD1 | CASSSTGLSVVKNIQYF | TGTGCCAGCAGTTCGACAGGGTTGAGCGTGGTCAAAAACATTCAGTACTTC
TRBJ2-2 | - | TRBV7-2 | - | CASSLGARTGELFF | TGTGCCAGCAGTCTAGGGGCCCGCACCGGGGAGCTGTTTTTT
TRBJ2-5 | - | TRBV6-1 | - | CASRDPGPGTQYF | TGTGCCAGCAGAGACCCGGGCCCGGGGACCCAGTACTTC
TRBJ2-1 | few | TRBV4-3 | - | CASSQDLGRRSYNEQFF | TGCGCCAGCAGCCAAGATTTAGGGAGGCGCTCCTACAATGAGCAGTTCTTC
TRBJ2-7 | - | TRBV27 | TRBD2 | CASSLSTGGIIYEQYF | TGTGCCAGCAGTTTATCCACCGGGGGGATTATCTACGAGCAGTACTTC
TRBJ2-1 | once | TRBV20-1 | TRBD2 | CSAPGLAGRGEQFF | TGCAGTGCCCCGGGACTAGCGGGAAGGGGTGAGCAGTTCTTC
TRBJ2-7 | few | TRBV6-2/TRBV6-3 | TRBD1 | CAAGDRATYEQYF | TGTGCCGCGGGGGACAGGGCAACCTACGAGCAGTACTTC
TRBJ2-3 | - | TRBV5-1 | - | CASSFRLAYTDTQYF | TGCGCCAGCAGCTTCAGACTGGCGTACACAGATACGCAGTATTTT
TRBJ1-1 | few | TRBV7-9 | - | CASSLDAGDTEAFF | TGTGCCAGCAGCTTAGATGCAGGGGACACTGAAGCTTTCTTT
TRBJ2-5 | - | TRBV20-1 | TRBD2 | CSAGGTSLETQYF | TGCAGTGCTGGTGGGACTAGCTTAGAGACCCAGTACTTC
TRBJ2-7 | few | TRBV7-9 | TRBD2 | CASSSRGGSEQYF | TGTGCCAGCAGCTCCCGGGGGGGAAGCGAGCAGTACTTC
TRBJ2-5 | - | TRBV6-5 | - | CASSTIAFQETQYF | TGTGCCAGCAGTACCATAGCGTTCCAAGAGACCCAGTACTTC
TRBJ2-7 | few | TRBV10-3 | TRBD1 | CAIRAGTGDYEQYF | TGTGCCATCAGAGCCGGGACAGGGGACTACGAGCAGTACTTC
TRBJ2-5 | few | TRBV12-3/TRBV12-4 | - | CASSFTGPSGEQYF | TGTGCCAGCAGTTTCACAGGGCCCAGCGGTGAGCAGTACTTC